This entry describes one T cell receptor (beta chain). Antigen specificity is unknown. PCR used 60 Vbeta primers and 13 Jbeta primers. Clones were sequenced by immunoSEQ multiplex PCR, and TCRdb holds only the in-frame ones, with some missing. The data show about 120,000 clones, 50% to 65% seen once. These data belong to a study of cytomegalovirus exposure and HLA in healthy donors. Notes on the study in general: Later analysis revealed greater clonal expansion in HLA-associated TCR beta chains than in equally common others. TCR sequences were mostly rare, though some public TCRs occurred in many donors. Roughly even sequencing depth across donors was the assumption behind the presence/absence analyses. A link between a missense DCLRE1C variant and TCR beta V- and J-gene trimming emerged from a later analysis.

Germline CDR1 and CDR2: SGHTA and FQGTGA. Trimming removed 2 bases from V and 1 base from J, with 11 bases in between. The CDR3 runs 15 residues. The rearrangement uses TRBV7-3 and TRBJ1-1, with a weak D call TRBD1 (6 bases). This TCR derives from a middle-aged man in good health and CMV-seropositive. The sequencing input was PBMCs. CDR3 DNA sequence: TGTGCCAGCAGCTTATCCGGACAGTGGAACACTGAAGCTTTCTTT. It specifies CASSLSGQWNTEAFF.